This T cell receptor (beta chain) was captured by sequencing in a study of T cells in Graves' hyperthyroidism and ophthalmopathy. Ten or more counts support this clonotype. The CDR3 regions of TCR beta were amplified from RNA transcripts. The TCR CDR3 first-round RT-PCR relied on the HTBI primer set. TCRdb fed the multiplex PCR reads into MiXCR, producing one record per CDR3 protein. The sample records hundreds of thousands of distinct CDR3 sequences, around 16% being singletons. The CDR3 is 12 amino acids. In germline, CDR1 is SGHAT, CDR2 FQNNGV. V was trimmed by 0 bases and J by 14 bases, leaving 11 bases between them.

The sequence came from a woman aged 40 to 50 with Graves' ophthalmopathy. Sequencing was done on a sample of blood. The chain joins TRBV11-2 to TRBJ2-1; D is unclear. For the CDR3, the DNA is TGTGCCAGCAGCTTAGATCAGGTGGTCGAGTTCTTC. Encoded protein: CASSLDQVVEFF.